Presented here are 24 T cell receptor beta chains from one specimen sequenced in a study of cytomegalovirus exposure and HLA in healthy donors (dated by TCRdb to about 2017). The method behind the library was the immunoSEQ multiplex PCR assay. The multiplex PCR relied on a mix of 60 forward primers for TCR Vbeta segments and 13 reverse primers for TCR Jbeta segments. The table was pulled from immuneACCESS by TCRdb, which kept in-frame rearrangements only. Such tables lose some clones; where checked, under half of the loss comes from unresolved V genes, and the rest has no known cause. The sample yields 55,000 to 70,000 clones; approximately 58% were counted once. The top ten hold over 2.5% of the sample. The sample consisted of PBMCs. These receptors were collected from a woman aged 50 to 60 in good health and CMV-seronegative.

The chain couples TRBV4-1 to TRBJ1-5; D possibly corresponds to TRBD1 (6 bases). The length of the CDR3 is 14 residues. The V end lost 5 bases, the J end lost 6 bases, and 14 bases lay between the germline ends. Per the germline V gene, CDR1 is MGHRA and CDR2 is YSYEKL. The CDR3 coding sequence is TGCGCCAGCAGCTCCCACAGGGAGACTCAGCCCCAGCATTTT. This codes for CASSSHRETQPQHF.

This clone was observed a single time. This chain connects TRBV5-1 to TRBJ1-3, with a possible D match to TRBD1 (6 bases). CDR3 size: 16 residues. Trimming removed 4 bases at V and 0 bases at J, with 14 bases between. Germline assignment: CDR1 SGHRS and CDR2 YFSETQ. The DNA of the CDR3 is TGCGCCAGCAGCCAAGTACAGGGACACTCTGGAAACACCATATATTTT. Translated: CASSQVQGHSGNTIYF.

This clone was observed a few times. The V call is TRBV14, the J call TRBJ2-6; unclear D gene. Trimming removed 2 bases from V and 3 bases from J, with 5 bases in between. This CDR3 has 14 amino acids. Germline CDR1 and CDR2: SGHDN and FVKESK. CDR3 loop: CASSQIDGANVLTF. CDR3 sequence (DNA): TGTGCCAGCAGCCAAATAGATGGGGCCAACGTCCTGACTTTC.

V and J are TRBV2 and TRBJ2-7, with a possible D match to TRBD1 (6 bases). The V end was cut by 4 bases, the J end by 3 bases, with 10 bases between. Germline values: CDR1 SNHLY, CDR2 FYNNEI. The length of the CDR3 is 13 residues. CDR3 coding DNA: TGTGCCAGCAGTGGGACAGTACACTACGAGCAGTACTTC. It translates to CASSGTVHYEQYF.

This clone was found a few times. This chain connects TRBV29-1 to TRBJ2-3, with a weak D call TRBD1 (6 bases). The CDR3 sequence is 14 residues long. The germline V and J ends were trimmed by 8 bases and 4 bases, with 19 bases remaining between them. Germline-derived CDR1 and CDR2 are SQVTM and ANQGSEA. For the CDR3, the DNA is TGCAGCTTCCTGGAAAGGGGGTCTGCAGATACGCAGTATTTT. It codes for CSFLERGSADTQYF.

The chain joins TRBV5-1 to TRBJ2-1; 8 bases align to TRBD2. There are 15 residues in the CDR3. The germline V gene has CDR1 SGHRS and CDR2 YFSETQ. V dropped 0 bases and J dropped 4; count of bases not matched to a gene: 3. CDR3: CASSLGSGAYNEQFF. CDR3 DNA: TGCGCCAGCAGCTTGGGTAGCGGGGCATACAATGAGCAGTTCTTC.

The chain recombines TRBV4-1 with TRBJ2-3; TRBD2 matches 7 bases. The trim removed 6 bases at V and 0 bases at J, leaving 12 bases unmatched. The CDR3 length is 17 residues. Germline V CDR1 and CDR2: MGHRA, YSYEKL. The CDR3 bases are TGCGCCAGCAGTAGACGGTCGGGAGGTTCTAGCACAGATACGCAGTATTTT. Its protein is CASSRRSGGSSTDTQYF.

This sequence joins TRBV28 and TRBJ2-5; possibly TRBD2 for D (6 bases). CDR3 length: 13 amino acids. With 3 bases removed from V and 5 bases from J, the gap between germline ends came to 10 bases. Germline CDR1 MDHEN, CDR2 SYDVKM. CDR3 protein: CASSLAGRETQYF. The CDR3 DNA reads TGTGCCAGCAGTTTGGCAGGGAGGGAGACCCAGTACTTC.

This chain uses TRBV27 with TRBJ2-3; possible D gene TRBD1, 6 bases. CDR3 length equals 16 residues. V lost 4 bases to trimming and J lost 4 bases, with 18 bases between them. CDR1 and CDR2 from the germline V gene are MNHEY and SMNVEV (reference sequence). CDR3 sequence: CASSSVWGLSADTQYF. For the CDR3, the DNA is TGTGCCAGCAGTTCTGTTTGGGGGCTCAGCGCAGATACGCAGTATTTT.

The chain employs TRBV19 and TRBJ1-1, with 8 bases identical to TRBD1. The CDR3 length is 16 residues. From germline, CDR1 is LNHDA and CDR2 SQIVND (reference sequence). V lost 4 bases and J lost 0; bases outside the gene matches: 7. CDR3: CASSTYGDRLNTEAFF. The CDR3 nucleotides read TGTGCCAGTAGTACTTACGGGGACAGGTTGAACACTGAAGCTTTCTTT.

The V call is TRBV6-6, the J call TRBJ2-7; a possible D gene is TRBD1 (5 bases). The CDR3 contains 12 residues. In germline, CDR1 is MNHNY, CDR2 SVGAGI (reference sequence). V was pared by 8 bases and J by 6 bases, with 14 bases between. In DNA form, the CDR3 reads TGTGCCAGCCGAGGTCAGGGCAGCGAGCAGTACTTC. This encodes CASRGQGSEQYF.

This clone was detected a few times. The chain recombines TRBV2 with TRBJ1-3; TRBD1 matches 8 bases. Unmatched junction bases numbered 4, after V lost 3 bases and J lost 6 bases. The germline gives CDR1 SNHLY, CDR2 FYNNEI. The CDR3 covers 14 residues. The CDR3 spells CASSDQGAENTIYF. The CDR3 nucleotides are TGTGCCAGCAGTGACCAGGGGGCCGAAAACACCATATATTTT.

This clone occurred once. This rearrangement joins TRBV7-6 to TRBJ2-7, with D perhaps TRBD1 (5 bases). Germline assignment: CDR1 SGHVS and CDR2 FNYEAQ. CDR3 length: 14 amino acids. V lost 5 bases and J 1 base, leaving 12 bases between the germline ends. This chain's CDR3 is CASSPPDSSYEQYF. The CDR3 DNA is TGTGCCAGCAGCCCACCTGACAGTTCCTACGAGCAGTACTTC.

CDR3 sequence (DNA): TGTGCCAGCACCCTACAGGGTATAGGGGATCAGCCCCAGCATTTT. Translating it yields CASTLQGIGDQPQHF. V is TRBV7-2 and J is TRBJ1-5; TRBD1 is a possible D gene (6 bases). The germline CDR1 and CDR2 sequences are SGHTA and FQGNSA. V was pared by 7 bases and J by 5 bases, with 18 bases between. The CDR3 totals 15 residues.

The V call is TRBV4-3, the J call TRBJ2-6; 7 bases fit TRBD2. The length of the CDR3 is 20 residues. The ends lost 0 bases at V and 0 bases at J; junction bases unmatched: 11. Germline-derived CDR1 and CDR2 are LGHNA and YSLEER. CDR3 sequence: CASSQDWWGEGNSGANVLTF. DNA for the CDR3: TGCGCCAGCAGCCAAGATTGGTGGGGGGAGGGAAACTCTGGGGCCAACGTCCTGACTTTC.

V usage is TRBV27 and J usage is TRBJ2-1, with 8 bases matching TRBD2. J gave up 10 bases and V 6 bases, and 8 bases lay outside the gene matches. The germline CDR1 and CDR2 sequences are MNHEY and SMNVEV (reference sequence). This CDR3 contains 13 residues. The CDR3 is CASRGAPSGEQFF. Written as DNA, the CDR3 is TGTGCCAGCAGGGGGGCTCCTAGCGGGGAGCAGTTCTTC.

The chain carries TRBV28 and TRBJ1-4; no clear D gene. Germline V gene sequence: CDR1 MDHEN, CDR2 SYDVKM. The CDR3 has 12 residues. Trimming cost V 5 bases and J 8 bases, with 9 bases left between them. The chain's CDR3 is CASSPMTEKLFF. The CDR3 bases are TGTGCCAGCAGTCCAATGACAGAAAAACTGTTTTTT.

By share, this clone ranks as medium-sized. V and J are TRBV10-1 and TRBJ2-2; D is perhaps TRBD2 (6 bases). Trimming removed 7 bases at V and 2 bases at J, with 8 bases between. Germline CDR1 WNHNN, CDR2 SYGVQD (reference sequence). The length of the CDR3 is 13 residues. CDR3 nucleotide sequence: TGCGCCAGCACGGAGGGAAACACCGGGGAGCTGTTTTTT. Translation gives CASTEGNTGELFF.

This chain joins TRBV28 and TRBJ1-1; no reliable D call. The CDR3 loop spans 12 amino acids. The germline V gene has CDR1 MDHEN and CDR2 SYDVKM. The V gene lost 7 bases and the J gene lost 1 base, with 7 bases spanning the gap. CDR3 bases: TGTGCCAGCACCGACACGAACACTGAAGCTTTCTTT. This encodes CASTDTNTEAFF.

A note on this clone: One end of the junction fails to match germline, which may point to a read error. The rearrangement links TRBV7-7 to TRBJ2-2; the D gene is possibly TRBD1 (5 bases). Germline CDR1 is SSHAT and CDR2 is FNYEAQ (reference sequence). This CDR3 spans 16 amino acids. The CDR3 reads CASSLGPQGLYGELFF. The CDR3 bases are TGTGCTAGCAGCTTAGGGCCGCAGGGTCTTTACGGGGAGCTGTTTTTT.

The chain links TRBV30 to TRBJ1-2, with 7 bases lining up with TRBD1. Losses at the gene ends were 6 bases for V and 4 bases for J; bases not matched to a gene: 5. The CDR3 is made up of 12 amino acids. Germline V gives CDR1 GTSNPN, CDR2 SVGIG (reference sequence). Here the CDR3 DNA reads TGTGCCTGCCAGGACAGGTCCTATGGCTACACCTTC. Translated: CACQDRSYGYTF.

This clone was seen a single time. This chain uses TRBV10-2 with TRBJ2-7; 10 positions match TRBD1. CDR1 is WSHSY and CDR2 is SAAADI in the germline V gene. The CDR3 consists of 15 residues. After removal of 4 bases from V and 6 bases from J, the junction contained 9 bases not matched to a gene. CDR3 sequence reads: CASSVTGTGAREQYF. The CDR3 DNA follows: TGCGCCAGCAGTGTTACCGGGACAGGGGCTCGCGAGCAGTACTTC.

The chain carries TRBV4-1 and TRBJ1-5; perhaps TRBD1 as D (5 bases). Trimming removed 4 bases from V and 9 bases from J, with 19 bases in between. The V gene's germline CDR1 is MGHRA and CDR2 YSYEKL. The CDR3 has 15 amino acids. CDR3 sequence (DNA): TGCGCCAGCAGCCCTGACAACGGGGGTGATCGGCCCCAGCATTTT. Amino acids: CASSPDNGGDRPQHF.

The V and J genes are TRBV7-9 and TRBJ1-1; no reliable D call. Trimming removed 0 bases from V and 8 bases from J, with 4 bases in between. Germline V gene lookup returns CDR1 SEHNR and CDR2 FQNEAQ (reference sequence). This CDR3 contains 11 residues. The CDR3 protein is CASSLAREAFF. The CDR3 DNA follows: TGTGCCAGCAGCTTAGCGCGAGAAGCTTTCTTT.